This TCR beta chain was obtained from a study of early stage breast cancer tumors. Profiling relied on immunoSEQ multiplex PCR, and the TCRdb table lists in-frame clones only, not all of them. Of approximately 50,000 clones listed, about 83% are singletons. V was trimmed by 2 bases and J by 3 bases, leaving 17 bases between them. Germline assignment: CDR1 LGHNA and CDR2 YSLEER. The CDR3 loop spans 16 amino acids. This clone has just one count. Material for sequencing was blood. The chain has TRBV4-3 and TRBJ2-7; possibly TRBD2 for D (6 bases). The clonotype originates from a person aged 30-39 years with breast cancer. In nucleotides, the CDR3 is TGCGCCAGCAGCCAACGTCCGGGACTGGAATTCTACGAGCAGTACTTC. Protein sequence: CASSQRPGLEFYEQYF.